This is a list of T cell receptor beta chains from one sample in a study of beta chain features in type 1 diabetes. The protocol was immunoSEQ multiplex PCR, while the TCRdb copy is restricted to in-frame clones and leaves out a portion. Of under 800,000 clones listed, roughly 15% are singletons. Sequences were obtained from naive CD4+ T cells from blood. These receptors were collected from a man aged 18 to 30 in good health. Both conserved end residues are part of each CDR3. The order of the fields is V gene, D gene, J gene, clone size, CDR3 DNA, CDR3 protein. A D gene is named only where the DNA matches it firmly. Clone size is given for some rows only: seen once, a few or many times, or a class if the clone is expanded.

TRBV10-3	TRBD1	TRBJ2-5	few	TGTGCCATCAGTTTACTACAGGGGATAAGAGAGACCCAGTACTTC	CAISLLQGIRETQYF
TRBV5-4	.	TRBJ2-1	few	TGTGCCAGCAGCGGAGACACCAGCTCCTACAATGAGCAGTTCTTC	CASSGDTSSYNEQFF
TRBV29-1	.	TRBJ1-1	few	TGCAGCGTTGAGGAGGGACTAGGAAACACTGAAGCTTTCTTT	CSVEEGLGNTEAFF
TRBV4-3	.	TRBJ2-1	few	TGCGCCAGCAGCCAAGTAAGTAGAGGGAGCAATGAGCAGTTCTTC	CASSQVSRGSNEQFF
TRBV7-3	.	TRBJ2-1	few	TGTGCCAGCAGCTTAACCGTGGACAATGAGCAGTTCTTC	CASSLTVDNEQFF
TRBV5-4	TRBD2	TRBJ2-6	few	TGTGCCAGCAGCCCCGGACTAGCGGAAAGGAATGGGGCCAACGTCCTGACTTTC	CASSPGLAERNGANVLTF
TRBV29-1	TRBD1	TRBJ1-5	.	TGCAGCGCAGGACAGGGGAAAAGTCAGCCCCAGCATTTT	CSAGQGKSQPQHF
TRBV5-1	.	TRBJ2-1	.	TGCGCCAGCAGCATGAACAATGAGCAGTTCTTC	CASSMNNEQFF
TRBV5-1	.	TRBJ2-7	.	TGCGCCAGCAGCAATACAGGGAACTACGAGCAGTACTTC	CASSNTGNYEQYF
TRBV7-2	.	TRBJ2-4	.	TGTGCCAGCAGCTCGCAAGACAGGCCGTCCAAAAACATTCAGTACTTC	CASSSQDRPSKNIQYF
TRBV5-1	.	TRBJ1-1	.	TGCGCCAGCAGCTTGAATCCGGGGTTGAACACTGAAGCTTTCTTT	CASSLNPGLNTEAFF
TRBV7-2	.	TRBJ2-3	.	TGTGCCAGCAGCTTAGGTCTCGATACGCAGTATTTT	CASSLGLDTQYF
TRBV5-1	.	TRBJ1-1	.	TGCGCCAGCACTCGGGGGAACACTGAAGCTTTCTTT	CASTRGNTEAFF
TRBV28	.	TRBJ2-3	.	TGTGCCAGCCGCCGCCCGGGTTGGGGGGCCACAGATACGCAGTATTTT	CASRRPGWGATDTQYF
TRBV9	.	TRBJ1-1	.	TGTGCCAGCAGCGTAGAAGGGATGCCAGCTTTCTTT	CASSVEGMPAFF
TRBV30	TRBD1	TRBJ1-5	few	TGTGCCTGGAGTGTTCAGGGGGCCCGGCAGCCCCAGCATTTT	CAWSVQGARQPQHF
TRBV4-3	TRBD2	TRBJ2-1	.	TGCGCCAGCAGCCAAGAGAGGGCTAGCGGGCAGTTCTTC	CASSQERASGQFF
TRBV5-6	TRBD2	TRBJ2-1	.	TGTGCCAGCAGCTTGTCGGCACAGCGGGGCTCCTACAATGAGCAGTTCTTC	CASSLSAQRGSYNEQFF
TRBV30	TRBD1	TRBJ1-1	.	TGTGCCTGTCACAGGGGGCAGGCTGAAGCTTTCTTT	CACHRGQAEAFF
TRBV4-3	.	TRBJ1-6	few	TGCGCCAGCAGCCAAGAAGGTAGTCCGTCACCCCTCCACTTT	CASSQEGSPSPLHF
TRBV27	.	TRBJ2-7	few	TGTGCCAGCAGTCCCGCCAGGACGAACTACGAGCAGTACTTC	CASSPARTNYEQYF
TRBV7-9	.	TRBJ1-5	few	TGTGCCAGCAGCCCACAAGGGGGTAGCAATCAGCCCCAGCATTTT	CASSPQGGSNQPQHF
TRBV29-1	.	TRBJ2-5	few	TGCAGCGTTGCTCGGACCCAAGAGACCCAGTACTTC	CSVARTQETQYF
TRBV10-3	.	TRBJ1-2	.	TGTGCCATCAATTATAGTCCTCCCTATGGCTACACCTTC	CAINYSPPYGYTF
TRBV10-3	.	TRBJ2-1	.	TGTGCCATCACCGAGGGAGGCGAGCAGTTCTTC	CAITEGGEQFF
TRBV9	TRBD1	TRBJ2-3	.	TGTGCCAGCAGTACGACAGGGGGCGCATCAACTACGCCACGGCGCACAGATACGCAGTATTTT	CASSTTGGASTTPRRTDTQYF
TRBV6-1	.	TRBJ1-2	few	TGTGCCAGCAGTGAAGGGCAGGGAGTTGGCTACACCTTC	CASSEGQGVGYTF
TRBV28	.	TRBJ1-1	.	TGTGCCAGCAGCAGAACAGGAGTTGAAGCTTTCTTT	CASSRTGVEAFF
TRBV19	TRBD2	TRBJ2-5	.	TGTGCCAGTAGTCCCGGACTAGCGGGAGGGCCTCCAGAGACCCAGTACTTC	CASSPGLAGGPPETQYF
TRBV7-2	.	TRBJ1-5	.	TGTGCCAGCAGCTCAAGCTGGACAGACAATCAGCCCCAGCATTTT	CASSSSWTDNQPQHF
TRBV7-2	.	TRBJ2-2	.	TGTGCCAGCAGCCTGGGACCGGGGGAGCTGTTTTTT	CASSLGPGELFF
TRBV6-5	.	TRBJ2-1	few	TGTGCCAGCAGAGAGCGACGCACGTACAATGAGCAGTTCTTC	CASRERRTYNEQFF
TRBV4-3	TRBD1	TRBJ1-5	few	TGCGCCAGCAGCCAAGCCCGAGGGGCAGGGGGCCGAGGCAATCAGCCCCAGCATTTT	CASSQARGAGGRGNQPQHF
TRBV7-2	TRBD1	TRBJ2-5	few	TGTGCCAGCAGCCAAAACAGGGGGCTAGAGACCCAGTACTTC	CASSQNRGLETQYF
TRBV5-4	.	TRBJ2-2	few	TGTGCCAGCAGGGGGACGGAATCGAACACCGGGGAGCTGTTTTTT	CASRGTESNTGELFF
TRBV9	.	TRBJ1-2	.	TGTGCCAGCATGTCCCGAGGAAACTATGGCTACACCTTC	CASMSRGNYGYTF
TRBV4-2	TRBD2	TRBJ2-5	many	TGTGCCAGCAGTCCCGCCGCGCGGGGGGTTTACCAAGAGACCCAGTACTTC	CASSPAARGVYQETQYF
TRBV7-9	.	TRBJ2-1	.	TGTGCCAGCAGCTTAGTGCGGGGCACCTACAATGAGCAGTTCTTC	CASSLVRGTYNEQFF
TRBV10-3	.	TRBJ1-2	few	TGTGCCATCAGGGACAGTCTTCCCTTTGGCTACACCTTC	CAIRDSLPFGYTF
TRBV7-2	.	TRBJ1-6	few	TGTGCCAGCAGCTTAAATAACGGGCTACGTTCACCCCTCCACTTT	CASSLNNGLRSPLHF
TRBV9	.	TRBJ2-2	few	TGTGCCAGCAGCGTAGCTTCGGGGACACACCCCACCGGGGAGCTGTTTTTT	CASSVASGTHPTGELFF
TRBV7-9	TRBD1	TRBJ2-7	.	TGTGCCAGCAGCCTGGACAGGGGACCCTACGAGCAGTACTTC	CASSLDRGPYEQYF
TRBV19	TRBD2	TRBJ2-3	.	TGTGCCAGTAGCCTAGCGGGAGGCCGCACAGATACGCAGTATTTT	CASSLAGGRTDTQYF
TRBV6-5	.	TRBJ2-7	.	TGTGCCAGCAGTTCCTCGAGGGGGGCATACTACGAGCAGTACTTC	CASSSSRGAYYEQYF
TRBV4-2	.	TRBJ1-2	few	TGTGCCAGCAGCCAAGATAATGGCGGCAACTATGGCTACACCTTC	CASSQDNGGNYGYTF
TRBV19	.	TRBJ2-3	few	TGTGCCAGTAGTGCCGCCGGGACAGATACGCAGTATTTT	CASSAAGTDTQYF
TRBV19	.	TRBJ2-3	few	TGTGCCAGTAGTAAACGGACAGATACGCAGTATTTT	CASSKRTDTQYF
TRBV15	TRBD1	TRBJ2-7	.	TGTGCCACGCAAAAAACAGGGGTCAGCTACGAGCAGTACTTC	CATQKTGVSYEQYF
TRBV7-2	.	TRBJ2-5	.	TGTGCCAGCAGTCGGGGGTACCAAGAGACCCAGTACTTC	CASSRGYQETQYF
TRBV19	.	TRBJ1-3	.	TGTGCCAGTAGTATTCTCCGGGACCTCAGGCCCTCTGGAAACACCATATATTTT	CASSILRDLRPSGNTIYF
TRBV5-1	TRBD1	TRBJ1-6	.	TGCGCCAGCACATACATTCCGGGACAGGGAAATTCACCCCTCCACTTT	CASTYIPGQGNSPLHF